This TCR beta chain was captured in a study of cytomegalovirus exposure and HLA in healthy donors. Whole-study results and caveats: Later on, a genetic analysis was performed. It linked a missense variant in DCLRE1C with V- and J-gene trimming of TCR beta. Rarity characterized most TCR sequences, yet some public TCRs appeared in many donors. Researchers catalogued roughly 150 TCR beta chains as cytomegalovirus-associated. The likely origin of a cluster of highly shared sequence variants was a sequencing artifact.

A multiplex PCR was run with 60 Vbeta primers and 13 Jbeta primers. Measured with immunoSEQ multiplex PCR; TCRdb has only the in-frame clones, and not every one. Of roughly 84,000 clones in the sample, roughly 64% were seen once. Trimming cost V 5 bases and J 5 bases; bases outside gene matches: 16. The length of the CDR3 is 18 residues. Germline V lookup: CDR1 SGHVT, CDR2 SQSDAQ. This clone appeared a few times. Its matching antigen is unknown. The origin of this receptor is a woman aged 40 to 50 in good health and CMV-seropositive. The source material was PBMCs. The genes are TRBV7-4 and TRBJ2-5; 11 bases are shared with TRBD1. The CDR3 DNA is TGTGCCAGCAGCCCACCCCCAAGGACAGGGGGCGAGGGGGAGACCCAGTACTTC. Residues: CASSPPPRTGGEGETQYF.